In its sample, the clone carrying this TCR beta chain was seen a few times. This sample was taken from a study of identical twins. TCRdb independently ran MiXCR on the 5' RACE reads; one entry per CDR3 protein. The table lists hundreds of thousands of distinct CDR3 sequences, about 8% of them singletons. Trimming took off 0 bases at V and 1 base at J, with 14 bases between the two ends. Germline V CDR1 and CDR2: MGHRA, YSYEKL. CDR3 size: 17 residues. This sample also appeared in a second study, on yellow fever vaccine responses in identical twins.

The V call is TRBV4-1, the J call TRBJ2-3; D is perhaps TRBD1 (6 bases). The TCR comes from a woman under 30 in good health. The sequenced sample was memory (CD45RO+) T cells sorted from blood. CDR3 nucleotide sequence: TGCGCCAGCAGCCAAGATCGGCAGGGGATAGGCACAGATACGCAGTATTTT. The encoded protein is CASSQDRQGIGTDTQYF.